The 11 T cell receptor beta chains below were found in one sample sequenced in a study of CD39 and CD103 CD8 tumor-infiltrating T cells. Assay: immunoSEQ multiplex PCR; the TCRdb copy retains only in-frame clones and omits some. The sample carries roughly 18,000 clones, about nine tenths recorded once. Sequenced material: CD8+ T cells sorted from blood. Noted subset: total memory CD8 T cells (CD45RA-CCR7+/-) from blood or uninvolved lymph node. The source of these receptors is a human donor with head and neck squamous cell carcinoma.

The chain employs TRBV27 and TRBJ2-2; no clear D. Trimming left V 5 bases short and J 3 bases short, with 4 bases between. Germline CDR1 and CDR2: MNHEY and SMNVEV (reference sequence). CDR3 length: 12 amino acids. Here the CDR3 DNA reads TGTGCCAGCAGTGCCTACACCGGGGAGCTGTTTTTT. This translates into CASSAYTGELFF.

V is TRBV11-3 and J is TRBJ2-1; 7 nucleotides line up with TRBD2. Per germline, CDR1 SGHNT and CDR2 YENEEA. CDR3 length: 15 amino acids. Trimming cost V 4 bases and J 7 bases; bases outside gene matches: 10. The CDR3 bases are TGTGCCAGCAGCTCCCGATCGGGGGGAGGGAATGAGCAGTTCTTC. Translating it yields CASSSRSGGGNEQFF. The whole variable domain, filled in from reference TRBV11-3 and TRBJ2-1, reads EAGVVQSPRYKIIEKKQPVAFWCNPISGHNTLYWYLQNLGQGPELLIRYENEEAVDDSQLPKDRFSAERLKGVDSTLKIQPAELGDSAVYLCASSSRSGGGNEQFFGPGTRLTVL.

The chain is built from TRBV10-1 and TRBJ2-2, with 7 positions matching TRBD1. From germline, CDR1 is WNHNN and CDR2 SYGVQD (reference sequence). With 6 bases clipped from V and 7 bases from J, the junction kept 8 bases outside the gene matches. CDR3 length: 14 residues. CDR3 sequence reads: CASSPGTVGGELFF. The CDR3 DNA follows: TGCGCCAGCAGCCCCGGGACAGTGGGCGGGGAGCTGTTTTTT.

V and J are TRBV6-5 and TRBJ1-1; D unclear. Germline V gives CDR1 MNHEY, CDR2 SVGAGI. V lost 6 bases, J lost 3 bases, and 17 bases lay in between. The CDR3 contains 15 residues. CDR3: CASSRNTGVDTEAFF. The CDR3 bases are TGTGCCAGCAGCCGCAACACGGGCGTGGACACTGAAGCTTTCTTT.

The gene calls are TRBV5-4 and TRBJ2-1; 12 bases agree with TRBD2. From germline, CDR1 is SGHNT and CDR2 YYREEE (reference sequence). The V and J ends lost 2 bases and 7 bases, in that order; junction bases with no gene match: 10. CDR3 length equals 17 residues. CDR3 region: CASSLRFRTSGANEQFF. The CDR3 DNA reads TGTGCCAGCAGCTTAAGGTTCAGGACTAGCGGGGCTAATGAGCAGTTCTTC.

The chain links TRBV29-1 to TRBJ2-5, with 11 bases lining up with TRBD1. This CDR3 has 21 amino acids. Trimming removed 0 bases from V and 0 bases from J; junction bases left unmatched: 18. The germline V gene encodes CDR1 SQVTM and CDR2 ANQGSEA. CDR3 amino acids: CSVEDEDRGLHKPQYQETQYF. In DNA form, the CDR3 reads TGCAGCGTTGAAGATGAGGACAGGGGGCTTCACAAGCCCCAGTACCAAGAGACCCAGTACTTC.

The chain couples TRBV2 to TRBJ2-7, with D tentatively TRBD1 (7 bases). With 6 bases removed from V and 2 bases from J, the gap between germline ends came to 20 bases. From germline, CDR1 is SNHLY and CDR2 FYNNEI. The CDR3 has 16 amino acids. CDR3 in amino acids: CASSQTPAGQTYEQYF. The CDR3 DNA follows: TGTGCCAGCAGCCAAACTCCCGCGGGACAGACCTACGAGCAGTACTTC.

A few counts support this clone. The gene calls are TRBV4-1 and TRBJ2-6; D might be TRBD1 (5 bases). Trimming pared 0 bases from V and 1 base from J, leaving 7 bases between. The CDR3 has 16 amino acids. In germline, CDR1 is MGHRA, CDR2 YSYEKL. The DNA of the CDR3 is TGCGCCAGCAGCCAAGAGAGACAGTCTGGGGCCAACGTCCTGACTTTC. It translates to CASSQERQSGANVLTF.

The J gene is TRBJ1-5, the V gene TRBV19; D gene uncertain. Trimming shortened V by 3 bases and J by 4 bases, and 7 bases separated the two germline ends. Germline V lookup: CDR1 LNHDA, CDR2 SQIVND (reference sequence). The CDR3 spans 13 residues. CDR3 bases: TGTGCCAGTAGTATGGAGTGGAATCAGCCCCAGCATTTT. Translation gives CASSMEWNQPQHF.

This chain joins TRBV19 and TRBJ1-6; D gene uncertain. CDR3 length: 11 amino acids. With 8 bases removed from V and 5 bases from J, the gap between germline ends came to 4 bases. Germline V gives CDR1 LNHDA, CDR2 SQIVND (reference sequence). CDR3 DNA: TGTGCCAGTTCCAATAATTCACCCCTCCACTTT. Translation gives CASSNNSPLHF.

This sequence joins TRBV5-5 and TRBJ2-7, with D perhaps given as TRBD1 or TRBD2 (5 bases each). Trimming took off 4 bases at V and 1 base at J, with 12 bases between the two ends. Germline V gene sequence: CDR1 SGHKS, CDR2 YYEKEE (reference sequence). CDR3 length equals 14 residues. CDR3: CASSRWDGSYEQYF. DNA for the CDR3: TGTGCCAGCAGCCGCTGGGACGGATCCTACGAGCAGTACTTC.